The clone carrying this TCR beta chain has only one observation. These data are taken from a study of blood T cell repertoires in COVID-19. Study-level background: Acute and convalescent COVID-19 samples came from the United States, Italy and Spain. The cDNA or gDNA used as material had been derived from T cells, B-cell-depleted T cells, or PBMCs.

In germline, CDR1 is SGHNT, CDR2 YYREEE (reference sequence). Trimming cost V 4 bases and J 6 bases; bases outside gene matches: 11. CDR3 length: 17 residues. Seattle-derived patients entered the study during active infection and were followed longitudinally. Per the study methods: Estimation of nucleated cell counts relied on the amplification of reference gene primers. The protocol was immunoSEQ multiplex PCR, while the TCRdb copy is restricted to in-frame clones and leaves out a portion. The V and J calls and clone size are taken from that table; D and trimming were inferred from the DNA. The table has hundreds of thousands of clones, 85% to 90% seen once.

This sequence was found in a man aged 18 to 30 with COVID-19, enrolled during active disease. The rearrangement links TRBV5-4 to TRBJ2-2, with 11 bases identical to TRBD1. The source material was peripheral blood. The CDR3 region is CASSLAGQGAQSGELFF. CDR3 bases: TGTGCCAGCAGCCTGGCCGGACAGGGGGCTCAGTCCGGGGAGCTGTTTTTT. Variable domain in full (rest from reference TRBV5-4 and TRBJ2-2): ETGVTQSPTHLIKTRGQQVTLRCSSQSGHNTVSWYQQALGQGPQFIFQYYREEENGRGNFPPRFSGLQFPNYSSELNVNALELDDSALYLCASSLAGQGAQSGELFFGEGSRLTVL.